This TCR beta chain was observed in a study of Ad26.COV2.S vaccination and SARS-CoV-2 variants. Across the whole study: The trial was COV1001 and the donor's arm was Ad26.COV2.S. Into the muscle, Ad26.COV2.S was dosed once or twice, 56 days apart.

The treatment was: over 15 received Ad26.COV2.S at low or high dose, single or two shots; roughly five received placebo; per-sample allocation not given. The samples were gathered on day 63 after the first injection of vaccine or placebo. Built on an Ad26 vector, the vaccine expressed Wuhan-strain SARS-CoV-2 spike. Notes on the study in general: Using TCR breadth and depth analyses may have led to underestimated total T cell responses.

This CDR3 has 15 amino acids. CDR1 is LNHDA, CDR2 SQIVND, per germline (reference sequence). The ends lost 3 bases at V and 7 bases at J; junction bases unmatched: 9. Concerning this clone itself: Its antigen remains unknown.

Assay: immunoSEQ multiplex PCR; the TCRdb copy retains only in-frame clones and omits some. The sample carries hundreds of thousands of clones, about 88% recorded once. The specimen was peripheral blood, collected in a trial of Ad26.COV2.S vaccine versus placebo. The chain links TRBV19 to TRBJ1-2, with 9 bases fitting TRBD1. This TCR was sampled from a person between 18 and 60 years old who received the Ad26.COV2.S COVID-19 vaccine or a placebo. The CDR3 nucleotides read TGTGCCAGTAGTATTCGACAGGGGGAATCTATTGGCTACACCTTC. Protein sequence: CASSIRQGESIGYTF.